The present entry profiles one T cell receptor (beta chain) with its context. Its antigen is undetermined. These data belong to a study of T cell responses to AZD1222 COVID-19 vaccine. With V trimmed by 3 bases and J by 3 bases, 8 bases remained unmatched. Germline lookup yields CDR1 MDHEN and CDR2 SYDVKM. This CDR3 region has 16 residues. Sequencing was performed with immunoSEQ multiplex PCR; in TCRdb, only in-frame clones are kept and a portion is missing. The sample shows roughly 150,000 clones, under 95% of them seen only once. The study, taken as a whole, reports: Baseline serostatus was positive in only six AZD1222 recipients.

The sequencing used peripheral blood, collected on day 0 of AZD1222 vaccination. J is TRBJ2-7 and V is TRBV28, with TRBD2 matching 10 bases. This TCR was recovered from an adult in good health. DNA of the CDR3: TGTGCCAGCAGTTTGGTAGGACTAGCGGCTCTCTACGAGCAGTACTTC. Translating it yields CASSLVGLAALYEQYF.